The 15 T cell receptor beta chains below were found in one sample sequenced in a study of CD8 T cells in Susac syndrome. An input of about 0.5 to 1 ug of RNA was subjected to reverse transcription using random hexamers. A single record per CDR3 protein comes from TCRdb applying MiXCR to the immunoSEQ multiplex PCR reads. The sample shows some 100,000 distinct CDR3 sequences, roughly 96% of them seen only once. Sequencing used CD8+ T cells from PBMCs. The receptors were sampled from a human donor with Susac syndrome.

The J gene is TRBJ2-1, the V gene TRBV12-3 or TRBV12-4; D is unresolved. V lost 6 bases to trimming and J lost 10 bases, with 10 bases between them. This CDR3 has 11 amino acids. This chain's CDR3 is CASSLTLEQFF. CDR3 DNA sequence: TGTGCCAGCAGCTTAACCCTGGAGCAGTTCTTC.

With regard to this clonotype: One end of the junction does not line up with germline, which may come from a read error. The chain couples TRBV3-1 to TRBJ2-5; unclear D gene. This CDR3 comprises 13 residues. Germline CDR1 and CDR2: LGHDT and YNNKEL (reference sequence). The CDR3 sequence: CASSKEPKETQYF. CDR3 nucleotides: TGTGCCAGCAGCAAAGAACCAAAGGAGACCCAGTACTTC.

This clonotype was seen once. The chain carries TRBV27 and TRBJ2-5; D might be TRBD1 (5 bases). Germline V gene lookup returns CDR1 MNHEY and CDR2 SMNVEV (reference sequence). The V gene lost 5 bases and the J gene lost 3 bases, with 16 bases spanning the gap. The CDR3 loop spans 15 amino acids. The CDR3 coding sequence is TGTGCCAGCAGTGTCGTGGGGCTCACGGAAGAGACCCAGTACTTC. This encodes CASSVVGLTEETQYF.

The CDR3 is CASSQSSRGAFF. DNA for the CDR3: TGCGCCAGCAGTCAATCAAGTAGGGGAGCTTTCTTT. V is TRBV23-1 and J is TRBJ1-1; D is possibly TRBD1 (5 bases). TRBV23-1 is placed among ORFs of uncertain function. Deletions cut 0 bases from V and 10 bases from J, with 9 bases between. The CDR3 has 12 amino acids.

The J gene is TRBJ2-5, the V gene TRBV9; tentatively, D is TRBD2 (5 bases). There are 14 residues in the CDR3. CDR1 and CDR2 from the germline V gene are SGDLS and YYNGEE. V lost 2 bases to trimming and J lost 1 base, with 9 bases between them. This CDR3 is CASSVRAVQETQYF. The CDR3 DNA reads TGTGCCAGCAGCGTGAGAGCGGTCCAAGAGACCCAGTACTTC.

V usage is TRBV6-4 and J usage is TRBJ2-3; D unresolved. Germline V gene data show CDR1 as MRHNA and CDR2 as SNTAGT. The germline V and J ends were trimmed by 2 bases and 4 bases, with 10 bases remaining between them. CDR3 size: 14 residues. In nucleotides, the CDR3 is TGTGCCAGCAGTGACAGGGTAGGATCAGATACGCAGTATTTT. As protein: CASSDRVGSDTQYF.

The J gene is TRBJ2-7, the V gene TRBV12-3 or TRBV12-4; D may be TRBD2 (6 bases). The CDR3 has 12 amino acids. Between the trimmed V and J ends, which lost 11 bases and 2 bases, there was a span of 13 bases. The CDR3 DNA sequence: TGTGCCGGGAGGAATCCCGCCTACGAGCAGTACTTC. Amino acids: CAGRNPAYEQYF.

The gene calls are TRBV4-1 and TRBJ2-1; D may be TRBD2 (6 bases). The CDR3 contains 14 residues. CDR1 MGHRA and CDR2 YSYEKL come from the germline V gene. Trimming pared 1 base from V and 7 bases from J, leaving 11 bases between. The CDR3: CASSQGAGRNEQFF. DNA of the CDR3: TGCGCCAGCAGCCAAGGTGCAGGGAGGAATGAGCAGTTCTTC.

This clonotype was observed a handful of times. The chain is built from TRBV9 and TRBJ1-5; D might be TRBD1 (5 bases). CDR3 size: 15 residues. Trimming shortened V by 0 bases and J by 2 bases, and 9 bases separated the two germline ends. Germline lookup yields CDR1 SGDLS and CDR2 YYNGEE. CDR3 bases: TGTGCCAGCAGCGTAGATGGGGGTGGCAATCAGCCCCAGCATTTT. This codes for CASSVDGGGNQPQHF. Full variable domain (remainder filled in from reference TRBV9 and TRBJ1-5): DSGVTQTPKHLITATGQRVTLRCSPRSGDLSVYWYQQSLDQGLQFLIQYYNGEERAKGNILERFSAQQFPDLHSELNLSSLELGDSALYFCASSVDGGGNQPQHFGDGTRLSIL.

The V call is TRBV6-5, the J call TRBJ2-3; a possible D gene is TRBD2 (6 bases). V gave up 5 bases and J gave up 4 bases, with 16 bases separating them. Germline V lookup: CDR1 MNHEY, CDR2 SVGAGI. The CDR3 runs 15 residues. DNA for the CDR3: TGTGCCAGCAGTCTACGGGACTCCCTCGCAGATACGCAGTATTTT. Translated, it gives CASSLRDSLADTQYF.

V and J are TRBV20-1 and TRBJ1-1; D is unclear. The CDR3 sequence is 12 residues long. Germline CDR1 is DFQATT and CDR2 is SNEGSKA (reference sequence). V lost 4 bases to trimming and J lost 0 bases, with 6 bases between them. The CDR3 spells CSAKFLNTEAFF. The DNA of the CDR3 is TGCAGTGCTAAGTTCCTGAACACTGAAGCTTTCTTT.

The V call is TRBV10-3, the J call TRBJ2-1; D is perhaps TRBD1 (5 bases). CDR1 and CDR2 from the germline V gene are ENHRY and SYGVKD. V lost 3 bases and J lost 5, with 11 bases in between. CDR3 length equals 14 residues. CDR3 bases: TGTGCCATCAGTGACCCAGACAGCAACAATGAGCAGTTCTTC. This encodes CAISDPDSNNEQFF.

This chain uses TRBV7-2 with TRBJ2-3; the D is unclear. V lost 5 bases and J 6 bases, leaving 18 bases between the germline ends. The CDR3 consists of 15 residues. Germline CDR1 SGHTA, CDR2 FQGNSA. CDR3 residues: CASSRQVGLEDTQYF. In DNA, the CDR3 is TGTGCCAGCAGCCGCCAGGTGGGGTTGGAGGATACGCAGTATTTT.

The chain uses TRBV27 and TRBJ2-7, with 11 bases matching TRBD2. This CDR3 is 18 amino acids long. CDR1 and CDR2 from the germline V gene are MNHEY and SMNVEV (reference sequence). Trimming cost V 2 bases and J 6 bases; bases outside gene matches: 15. The CDR3 reads CASSLASLAGGPLSEQYF. CDR3 in DNA: TGTGCCAGCAGTTTAGCATCCCTAGCGGGGGGCCCCCTATCCGAGCAGTACTTC.

This sequence joins TRBV20-1 and TRBJ2-7; TRBD1 might be the D (6 bases). CDR1 and CDR2 from the germline V gene are DFQATT and SNEGSKA (reference sequence). This CDR3 spans 15 amino acids. V was pared by 0 bases and J by 2 bases, with 14 bases between. CDR3 in amino acids: CSAREYGQRTYEQYF. CDR3 sequence (DNA): TGCAGTGCTAGAGAGTATGGACAGAGAACCTACGAGCAGTACTTC.